Below are 32 T cell receptor beta chains sequenced from a single sample in a study of T cell repertoires in cytomegalovirus infection. These receptors lack a known antigen. From the reads, TCRdb called clonotypes with MiXCR, one entry per CDR3 protein. The sample consists of about 920,000 distinct CDR3 sequences, more than 25% of them appearing once. The sequenced sample was cultured CD8+ T cells from PBMCs, obtained from culture after CMV antigen stimulation. These receptors came from a human donor in good health (CMV status not recorded). Some clones in this sample may be carry-over from other donors' samples.

The chain is built from TRBV10-1 and TRBJ1-1, with D unresolved. The V and J ends lost 8 bases and 4 bases respectively, with 14 bases between them. The V gene's germline CDR1 is WNHNN and CDR2 SYGVQD (reference sequence). The CDR3 contains 13 residues. The CDR3 region is CASGSIEGTEAFF. In DNA form, the CDR3 reads TGCGCCAGCGGGTCCATAGAAGGCACTGAAGCTTTCTTT.

This clonotype has only one observation. The chain combines TRBV4-1 with TRBJ2-2; weak D call: TRBD1 (6 bases). The V gene lost 6 bases and the J gene lost 3 bases, with 14 bases spanning the gap. The CDR3 runs 15 residues. The germline V gene encodes CDR1 MGHRA and CDR2 YSYEKL. The CDR3 region has the DNA TGCGCCAGCAGGTTCGGTCCAGGGGACACCGGGGAGCTGTTTTTT. Residues: CASRFGPGDTGELFF.

This clonotype was seen a few times. CDR3 nucleotides: TGTGCCAGCAGTTGGTCCCCGGGCAATCAGCCCCAGCATTTT. As protein: CASSWSPGNQPQHF. The J gene is TRBJ1-5, the V gene TRBV6-1; D uncertain. CDR1 and CDR2 (germline): MNHNS, SASEGT. The CDR3 is made up of 14 amino acids. The ends were cut back, 5 bases at V and 2 bases at J, with 10 bases in the middle.

CDR3: CASRVTRGKNTGELFF. The CDR3 nucleotides are TGTGCCAGTAGGGTGACTAGGGGTAAGAACACCGGGGAGCTGTTTTTT. The chain has TRBV19 and TRBJ2-2; D may be TRBD2 (6 bases). The V end was cut by 6 bases, the J end by 1 base, with 15 bases between. This CDR3 has 16 residues. Germline CDR1 reads LNHDA; CDR2 reads SQIVND (reference sequence).

CDR3 nucleotide sequence: TGCAGCGGAGACGTCGACTATGGCTACACCTTC. Its translation is CSGDVDYGYTF. This sequence joins TRBV29-1 and TRBJ1-2; D gene uncertain. The ends were cut back, 7 bases at V and 3 bases at J, with 9 bases in the middle. The length of the CDR3 is 11 residues. Per the germline V gene, CDR1 is SQVTM and CDR2 is ANQGSEA.

J is TRBJ2-5 and V is TRBV29-1; a weak D match, TRBD2 (5 bases). Trimming stripped 4 bases from V and 5 bases from J, with 8 bases between. Per the germline V gene, CDR1 is SQVTM and CDR2 is ANQGSEA. The CDR3 covers 11 residues. The CDR3 region has the DNA TGCAGCGTTGGCACGGGGGAGACCCAGTACTTC. Its translation: CSVGTGETQYF.

Ten or more counts support this clonotype. The chain uses TRBV7-6 and TRBJ1-1, with 8 positions matching TRBD1. V lost 5 bases, J lost 0 bases, and 5 bases stayed unmatched. The germline V gene has CDR1 SGHVS and CDR2 FNYEAQ. This CDR3 has 15 residues. DNA for the CDR3: TGTGCCAGCAGCACGAGACAGGGGTTGAACACTGAAGCTTTCTTT. Encoded protein: CASSTRQGLNTEAFF.

This clonotype has just a few counts. This sequence joins TRBV2 and TRBJ2-3; 8 bases align to TRBD2. After removal of 3 bases from V and 11 bases from J, the junction contained 13 bases not matched to a gene. Germline-derived CDR1 and CDR2 are SNHLY and FYNNEI. This CDR3 is built from 15 residues. The CDR3 nucleotides are TGTGCCAGCAGTGACCCCAGATTAGGACTAGCAGTGCAGTATTTT. Its translation is CASSDPRLGLAVQYF.

This clonotype was recorded at least ten times. The chain links TRBV7-9 to TRBJ1-1, with D perhaps matching TRBD1 (5 bases). Germline assignment: CDR1 SEHNR and CDR2 FQNEAQ (reference sequence). CDR3 length: 16 amino acids. V dropped 2 bases and J dropped 3 bases, with 16 bases sitting between them. The CDR3: CASSLSAGLGYTEAFF. CDR3 DNA sequence: TGTGCCAGCAGCTTATCCGCGGGGCTTGGGTACACTGAAGCTTTCTTT.

The CDR3 bases are TGTGCCAGCACCCACAGGAACAATGAGCAGTTCTTC. The encoded protein is CASTHRNNEQFF. The chain combines TRBV6-1 with TRBJ2-1; the D gene is possibly TRBD1 (5 bases). This CDR3 comprises 12 residues. Trimming pared 7 bases from V and 5 bases from J, leaving 9 bases between. Germline CDR1 reads MNHNS; CDR2 reads SASEGT.

This clonotype has more than one count but fewer than ten. The gene calls are TRBV2 and TRBJ2-1, with D possibly matching TRBD1 (6 bases). The CDR3 is made up of 13 amino acids. The germline V gene has CDR1 SNHLY and CDR2 FYNNEI. The V end was cut by 11 bases, the J end by 8 bases, with 19 bases between. The CDR3 region is CAPSGQPLDEQFF. The CDR3 DNA sequence: TGTGCCCCCTCCGGACAGCCTTTGGATGAGCAGTTCTTC.

A few counts support this clonotype. The chain has TRBV14 and TRBJ2-3; 13 bases agree with TRBD2. This CDR3 has 16 residues. Losses at the gene ends were 3 bases for V and 4 bases for J; bases not matched to a gene: 4. The germline CDR1 and CDR2 sequences are SGHDN and FVKESK. CDR3 residues: CASSQGLAGIPDTQYF. As DNA, the CDR3 is TGTGCCAGCAGCCAGGGACTAGCGGGGATTCCAGATACGCAGTATTTT. Variable domain in full (rest from reference TRBV14 and TRBJ2-3): EAGVTQFPSHSVIEKGQTVTLRCDPISGHDNLYWYRRVMGKEIKFLLHFVKESKQDESGMPNNRFLAERTGGTYSTLKVQPAELEDSGVYFCASSQGLAGIPDTQYFGPGTRLTVL.

A few counts support this clonotype. The chain recombines TRBV7-8 with TRBJ2-7; TRBD1 matches at 7 bases. The CDR3 is made up of 13 amino acids. V was pared by 10 bases and J by 1 base, with 7 bases of the junction left unmatched. Germline CDR1 and CDR2: SGHVS and FQNEAQ. This CDR3 is CATEDRSSYEQYF. In nucleotides, the CDR3 is TGTGCCACTGAGGACAGGAGTTCCTACGAGCAGTACTTC.

The V call is TRBV12-3 or TRBV12-4, the J call TRBJ2-3; 15 bases line up with TRBD2. The ends lost 4 bases at V and 0 bases at J; junction bases unmatched: 5. The CDR3 has 18 amino acids. CDR3 region: CASSSPGLAGGSTDTQYF. In nucleotides, the CDR3 is TGTGCCAGCAGTTCTCCGGGACTAGCGGGAGGTAGCACAGATACGCAGTATTTT.

The V and J genes are TRBV28 and TRBJ1-3, with TRBD1 matching over 10 bases. The CDR3 has 18 residues. Per the germline V gene, CDR1 is MDHEN and CDR2 is SYDVKM. The J segment lost 0 bases and the V segment lost 6 bases, leaving 11 bases of the junction unmatched. The CDR3 nucleotides read TGTGCCAGCAGCTGGGACAGGGGCCTAGCTAGCTCTGGAAACACCATATATTTT. Protein sequence: CASSWDRGLASSGNTIYF.

This clonotype was found once. This may be a read error, as it is one base from a much larger clone. The genes are TRBV19 and TRBJ2-2; D is possibly TRBD2 (6 bases). CDR3 length: 14 residues. Germline values: CDR1 LNHDA, CDR2 SQIVND (reference sequence). The CDR3 DNA reads TGTGCCAGTAGTTGGGGCGGGGTCACCAGGGAGCTGTTTTTT. This sequence encodes CASSWGGVTRELFF.

Written as DNA, the CDR3 is TGCTCCTGGACTAGCGGGAGCTCCTACAATGAGCAGTTCTTC. Amino acid sequence: CSWTSGSSYNEQFF. The chain is built from TRBV20-1 and TRBJ2-1; 13 nucleotides align to TRBD2. This CDR3 has 14 amino acids. CDR1 DFQATT and CDR2 SNEGSKA come from the germline V gene (reference sequence).

The rearrangement links TRBV9 to TRBJ2-3; TRBD2 might be the D (5 bases). This CDR3 has 12 residues. Trimming took off 6 bases at V and 4 bases at J, with 9 bases between the two ends. Germline V CDR1 and CDR2: SGDLS, YYNGEE. The CDR3 nucleotides read TGTGCCAGCAACGGGGTAGCAGATACGCAGTATTTT. Translating it yields CASNGVADTQYF.

This clonotype was seen only a few times. The CDR3: CASSYSGQYTGELFF. CDR3 DNA sequence: TGTGCCAGCAGTTACTCCGGACAGTACACCGGGGAGCTGTTTTTT. This chain connects TRBV6-5 to TRBJ2-2, with D perhaps TRBD1 (6 bases). Germline V gene lookup returns CDR1 MNHEY and CDR2 SVGAGI. V was cut by 0 bases and J by 3 bases, with 8 bases left in between. This CDR3 contains 15 residues.

This clonotype has just a few counts. The chain uses TRBV6-6 and TRBJ2-3; D call uncertain. Trimming removed 2 bases from V and 1 base from J, with 4 bases in between. The CDR3 is made up of 13 amino acids. CDR1 is MNHNY, CDR2 SVGAGI, per germline (reference sequence). CDR3: CASSYARTDTQYF. Here the CDR3 DNA reads TGTGCCAGCAGTTACGCCCGCACAGATACGCAGTATTTT.

As to this clonotype: This clone may be a read error of a much larger clone one base away. The rearrangement joins TRBV7-2 to TRBJ1-1; D is unclear. Germline loops: CDR1 SGHTA, CDR2 FQGNSA. The length of the CDR3 is 14 residues. CDR3 sequence: CANSLVRRNTEAFF. In DNA, the CDR3 is TGTGCCAACAGCTTAGTACGGAGAAACACTGAAGCTTTCTTT. Looking up the rest from reference TRBV7-2 and TRBJ1-1 gives the full variable domain: GAGVSQSPSNKVTEKGKDVELRCDPISGHTALYWYRQSLGQGLEFLIYFQGNSAPDKSGLPSDRFSAERTGGSVSTLTIQRTQQEDSAVYLCANSLVRRNTEAFFGQGTRLTVV.

This chain connects TRBV5-1 to TRBJ2-7; D call uncertain. The germline gives CDR1 SGHRS, CDR2 YFSETQ. The CDR3 has 16 residues. V was pared by 0 bases and J by 1 base, with 14 bases between. CDR3 DNA: TGCGCCAGCAGCTTGGTCCCGGCCGGATTTTCCTACGAGCAGTACTTC. Amino acid sequence: CASSLVPAGFSYEQYF.

This clonotype was detected only a few times. The V gene is TRBV7-9, the J gene TRBJ2-1; 10 nucleotides align to TRBD2. With V trimmed by 5 bases and J by 5 bases, 6 bases remained unmatched. Per germline, CDR1 SEHNR and CDR2 FQNEAQ (reference sequence). The CDR3 spans 15 residues. The CDR3 loop reads CASSETSGANNEQFF. In DNA form, the CDR3 reads TGTGCCAGCAGCGAAACTAGCGGGGCAAACAATGAGCAGTTCTTC.

V and J are TRBV4-2 and TRBJ1-2, with D possibly TRBD1 on 5 matching bases. This CDR3 region has 20 residues. Germline lookup yields CDR1 LGHNA and CDR2 YNFKEQ. Trimming removed 2 bases at V and 0 bases at J, with 25 bases between. CDR3 in amino acids: CASSQSAQGPEYVANYGYTF. Written as DNA, the CDR3 is TGTGCCAGCAGCCAATCGGCCCAGGGCCCTGAATATGTGGCTAACTATGGCTACACCTTC.

The chain couples TRBV27 to TRBJ2-7; 12 nucleotides line up with TRBD1. V shed 3 bases and J 3 bases; nucleotides not matched to a gene: 18. Germline V gene sequence: CDR1 MNHEY, CDR2 SMNVEV (reference sequence). The CDR3 is made up of 20 amino acids. CDR3 nucleotide sequence: TGTGCCAGCAGTTTCCGTAGGGACAGGGGGCACGGCGGGGGGGTCTACGAGCAGTACGTC. Translation gives CASSFRRDRGHGGGVYEQYV.

This clonotype was seen a few times. The J gene is TRBJ2-5, the V gene TRBV6-1; D gene ambiguous. This CDR3 contains 13 residues. V lost 8 bases to trimming and J lost 1 base, with 11 bases between them. CDR1 is MNHNS and CDR2 is SASEGT in the germline V gene. This CDR3 reads CASAIGIQETQYF. The CDR3 nucleotides read TGTGCCAGCGCAATTGGGATCCAAGAGACCCAGTACTTC.

This clonotype has more than one count but fewer than ten. V is TRBV28 and J is TRBJ2-7; 7 bases are shared with TRBD1. CDR1 MDHEN and CDR2 SYDVKM come from the germline V gene. The CDR3 is 14 residues long. V dropped 5 bases and J dropped 3; count of bases not matched to a gene: 7. The CDR3 region has the DNA TGTGCCAGCAGTCCCAGGGGGTTCAACTACGAGCAGTACGTC. As protein: CASSPRGFNYEQYV.

The chain links TRBV2 to TRBJ2-7, with D possibly matching TRBD1 (5 bases). In germline, CDR1 is SNHLY, CDR2 FYNNEI. V lost 10 bases and J lost 6, with 16 bases in between. The CDR3 is made up of 12 amino acids. The DNA for the CDR3 is TGTGCCACCCCGGTAACAGGTCGCGAGCAGTACGTC. This gives the protein CATPVTGREQYV.

The chain links TRBV11-3 to TRBJ2-1, with TRBD2 matching over 8 bases. Germline V gene data show CDR1 as SGHNT and CDR2 as YENEEA. The CDR3 is 14 residues long. The trim removed 5 bases at V and 8 bases at J, leaving 8 bases unmatched. Written as DNA, the CDR3 is TGTGCCAGCAGCCGGCCGGGGGGGGCAGATGAGCAGTTCTTC. It encodes CASSRPGGADEQFF.

This clonotype was observed a single time. This chain connects TRBV2 to TRBJ2-5, with TRBD1 matching over 9 bases. Germline CDR1 is SNHLY and CDR2 is FYNNEI. The CDR3 totals 14 residues. J gave up 4 bases and V 1 base, and 1 base lay outside the gene matches. CDR3 residues: CASSEGTGAETQYF. The CDR3, as DNA: TGTGCCAGCAGTGAAGGGACAGGGGCAGAGACCCAGTACTTC.

The chain combines TRBV10-3 with TRBJ1-2; D is ambiguous. Germline V gene lookup returns CDR1 ENHRY and CDR2 SYGVKD. V was pared by 0 bases and J by 4 bases, with 33 bases between. The CDR3 is made up of 22 amino acids. The CDR3 sequence: CAISESLERPPAIRSISYGYTF. The CDR3, as DNA: TGTGCCATCAGTGAGTCCTTAGAGCGGCCCCCGGCTATCAGGAGCATTTCCTATGGCTACACCTTC.

V usage is TRBV6-1 and J usage is TRBJ1-2; D is undetermined. This CDR3 is 12 amino acids long. Germline-derived CDR1 and CDR2 are MNHNS and SASEGT. The V end lost 10 bases, the J end lost 6 bases, and 15 bases lay between the germline ends. The CDR3 protein is CATYGLSNGYTF. The DNA of the CDR3 is TGTGCCACCTACGGACTGTCAAATGGCTACACCTTC.